One and the same sample provided the 20 T cell receptor beta chains below, sequenced in a study of control samples from healthy donors and cancer patients. Sequencing used immunoSEQ multiplex PCR; TCRdb keeps in-frame clones, though not all of them. In the table there are approximately 45,000 clones, around 93% of which are singletons. Source material: PBMCs. These receptors came from a woman in her forties with head and neck cancer.

V gene TRBV6-5 combines with J gene TRBJ1-2; D is unresolved. Germline CDR1 reads MNHEY; CDR2 reads SVGAGI. Trimming pared 2 bases from V and 3 bases from J, leaving 10 bases between. This CDR3 has 14 residues. Written as DNA, the CDR3 is TGTGCCAGCAGTTACAGGGAGGGCGACTATGGCTACACCTTC. It translates to CASSYREGDYGYTF.

The rearrangement links TRBV10-3 to TRBJ1-1; D not certain. Germline CDR1 and CDR2: ENHRY and SYGVKD. The CDR3 is 12 amino acids. Trimming removed 0 bases from V and 5 bases from J, with 4 bases in between. CDR3 amino acids: CAISESGTEAFF. The CDR3 coding sequence is TGTGCCATCAGTGAGTCCGGGACTGAAGCTTTCTTT.

The chain employs TRBV7-9 and TRBJ1-1; D is unclear. The CDR3 contains 17 residues. The germline V and J ends were trimmed by 10 bases and 1 base, with 25 bases remaining between them. Germline CDR1 reads SEHNR; CDR2 reads FQNEAQ (reference sequence). CDR3 sequence (DNA): TGTGCCATCGTAAACATCGCTAGGGCCAAGGAGAACACTGAAGCTTTCTTT. This encodes CAIVNIARAKENTEAFF.

This chain joins TRBV6-6 and TRBJ2-2, with no clear D. Germline V lookup: CDR1 MNHNY, CDR2 SVGAGI (reference sequence). The CDR3 is made up of 16 amino acids. V lost 2 bases, J lost 2 bases, and 12 bases lay in between. Here the CDR3 DNA reads TGTGCCAGCAGTTACGGTGGCGGAGTTAACACCGGGGAGCTGTTTTTT. It codes for CASSYGGGVNTGELFF.

The chain joins TRBV18 to TRBJ2-2; D is unclear. The CDR3 spans 15 residues. Germline CDR1 KGHSH, CDR2 LQKENI. Between the trimmed V and J ends, which lost 3 bases and 3 bases, there was a span of 11 bases. The DNA for the CDR3 is TGTGCCAGCTCACCGCTGGCGGAGTACACCGGGGAGCTGTTTTTT. Translated: CASSPLAEYTGELFF.

This clone was detected only once. The gene calls are TRBV29-1 and TRBJ2-1, with TRBD1 matching over 8 bases. CDR3 size: 12 residues. The V segment lost 4 bases and the J segment 6 bases; nucleotides outside the gene matches: 2. The germline V gene has CDR1 SQVTM and CDR2 ANQGSEA. In nucleotides, the CDR3 is TGCAGCGTTGTCGGACAGGGCAATGAGCAGTTCTTC. It encodes CSVVGQGNEQFF.

The rearrangement joins TRBV7-9 to TRBJ2-1, with D possibly TRBD2 on 6 matching bases. CDR1 SEHNR and CDR2 FQNEAQ come from the germline V gene (reference sequence). Deletions cut 4 bases from V and 9 bases from J, with 25 bases between. The CDR3 loop spans 17 amino acids. The CDR3 sequence is CASSSSLSLAALGEQFF. In DNA, the CDR3 is TGTGCCAGCAGCTCCAGTTTAAGCTTAGCGGCCCTAGGTGAGCAGTTCTTC.

The chain combines TRBV30 with TRBJ2-7; D not resolved. The CDR3 runs to 15 residues. V was cut by 3 bases and J by 2 bases, with 17 bases left in between. Looked up from germline, CDR1 is GTSNPN and CDR2 is SVGIG (reference sequence). CDR3 residues: CAWRGTWQAAYEQYF. CDR3 sequence (DNA): TGTGCCTGGAGGGGTACGTGGCAGGCTGCCTACGAGCAGTACTTC.

The V call is TRBV19, the J call TRBJ1-5; D call uncertain. V dropped 6 bases and J dropped 0 bases, with 18 bases sitting between them. CDR3 size: 17 residues. Germline loops: CDR1 LNHDA, CDR2 SQIVND (reference sequence). The CDR3 DNA follows: TGTGCCAGTAGGGGAGGGCAGTCTCCTACTAGCAATCAGCCCCAGCATTTT. As protein: CASRGGQSPTSNQPQHF.

The chain combines TRBV27 with TRBJ2-7; 7 bases map to TRBD1. The CDR3 contains 16 residues. The germline V gene encodes CDR1 MNHEY and CDR2 SMNVEV (reference sequence). J was trimmed by 6 bases and V by 2 bases; bases with no gene match: 13. CDR3 sequence: CASSLKGAGGTGEQYF. Written as DNA, the CDR3 is TGTGCCAGCAGTTTAAAAGGGGCAGGGGGTACGGGCGAGCAGTACTTC.

The CDR3 DNA reads as TGTGCCAGCACTCTTCCAGACAGCAATGAGCAGTTCTTC. It yields the protein CASTLPDSNEQFF. This sequence joins TRBV11-2 and TRBJ2-1; D might be TRBD1 (5 bases). The V end lost 7 bases, the J end lost 6 bases, and 13 bases lay between the germline ends. Germline assignment: CDR1 SGHAT and CDR2 FQNNGV. This CDR3 spans 13 amino acids. The whole variable domain, filled in from reference TRBV11-2 and TRBJ2-1, reads EAGVAQSPRYKIIEKRQSVAFWCNPISGHATLYWYQQILGQGPKLLIQFQNNGVVDDSQLPKDRFSAERLKGVDSTLKIQPAKLEDSAVYLCASTLPDSNEQFFGPGTRLTVL.

The chain joins TRBV27 to TRBJ2-3; perhaps TRBD1 as D (6 bases). Germline CDR1 is MNHEY and CDR2 is SMNVEV (reference sequence). The CDR3 consists of 14 residues. The V gene lost 6 bases and the J gene lost 0 bases, with 10 bases spanning the gap. The CDR3 DNA sequence: TGTGCCAGCAGCTACAGGGACAGCACAGATACGCAGTATTTT. It translates to CASSYRDSTDTQYF.

The chain has TRBV4-2 and TRBJ1-6; TRBD1 aligns across 9 bases. The CDR3 consists of 15 residues. V was pared by 3 bases and J by 7 bases, with 4 bases of the junction left unmatched. In germline, CDR1 is LGHNA, CDR2 YNFKEQ. CDR3 amino acids: CASSHSGTGNSPLHF. The DNA for the CDR3 is TGTGCCAGCAGCCATTCCGGGACAGGGAATTCACCCCTCCACTTT.

The rearrangement links TRBV27 to TRBJ1-2; 8 bases agree with TRBD1. Trimming at V came to 2 bases and at J to 8 bases, leaving 4 bases not matched to a gene. This CDR3 region has 13 residues. Per the germline V gene, CDR1 is MNHEY and CDR2 is SMNVEV (reference sequence). As DNA, the CDR3 is TGTGCCAGCAGTTTAGGACAGGGAGGAGGCTACACCTTC. It codes for CASSLGQGGGYTF.

The rearrangement uses TRBV2 and TRBJ1-4; 7 bases match TRBD1. This CDR3 is 13 amino acids long. Trimming cost V 7 bases and J 8 bases; bases outside gene matches: 7. Germline V gene lookup returns CDR1 SNHLY and CDR2 FYNNEI. The chain's CDR3 is CASTRTGGEKLFF. The CDR3 nucleotides read TGTGCCAGCACTCGGACAGGCGGCGAAAAACTGTTTTTT.

The V call is TRBV2, the J call TRBJ2-7; D unclear. This CDR3 comprises 12 residues. CDR1 and CDR2 (germline): SNHLY, FYNNEI. V was cut by 4 bases and J by 6 bases, with 10 bases left in between. The CDR3 region is CASSVQVFEQYF. The CDR3 nucleotides read TGTGCCAGCAGTGTCCAGGTTTTCGAGCAGTACTTC.

V is TRBV6-5 and J is TRBJ2-2, with no clear D. Germline loops: CDR1 MNHEY, CDR2 SVGAGI. The CDR3 totals 14 residues. V lost 6 bases and J 0 bases, leaving 8 bases between the germline ends. As DNA, the CDR3 is TGTGCCAGCAGGTGGAACGCGAACACCGGGGAGCTGTTTTTT. It is translated as CASRWNANTGELFF.

This clone was recorded only once. The genes are TRBV12-3 or TRBV12-4 and TRBJ1-3; D remains ambiguous. The CDR3 sequence is 13 residues long. V was pared by 3 bases and J by 0 bases, with 3 bases between. This CDR3 is CASSLASGNTIYF. The CDR3 DNA sequence: TGTGCCAGCAGTTTGGCCTCTGGAAACACCATATATTTT.

The gene calls are TRBV19 and TRBJ2-7, with D unresolved. V was pared by 10 bases and J by 5 bases, with 6 bases between. Germline V gene data show CDR1 as LNHDA and CDR2 as SQIVND (reference sequence). The CDR3 is made up of 9 amino acids. CDR3 in amino acids: CATPNEQYF. The CDR3 DNA follows: TGTGCCACCCCTAACGAGCAGTACTTC.

This sequence joins TRBV18 and TRBJ2-2, with a weak D call TRBD1 (5 bases). The CDR3 totals 15 residues. Between the trimmed V and J ends, which lost 2 bases and 5 bases, there was a span of 12 bases. Looked up from germline, CDR1 is KGHSH and CDR2 is LQKENI. The CDR3 DNA follows: TGTGCCAGCTCACCAGAAAGGGGCCAAACCGGGGAGCTGTTTTTT. This translates into CASSPERGQTGELFF.